Shown below are 3 T cell receptor beta chains from a single sample sequenced in a study of regulatory T cells in long-lasting Graves disease. Investigators prepared the TCR beta libraries by applying iRepertoire HTBI primers and Arm-PCR of CDR3 regions. One entry per CDR3 protein, called by TCRdb with MiXCR from the multiplex PCR reads. The sample has roughly 420,000 distinct CDR3 sequences; around 17% are singletons. The time point here: newly diagnosed GD, antithyroid drugs for less than 3 months. TCR sequences were obtained from RNA taken from PBMCs. These same records also appear under a second study, on T cells in Graves' hyperthyroidism and ophthalmopathy.

The sequenced sample was peripheral blood mononuclear cells (PBMCs), obtained at new diagnosis, from a patient treated with antithyroid drugs. These receptors were obtained from a woman between 18 and 29 years old with Graves disease.

The chain is built from TRBV27 and TRBJ2-3; D not resolved. Looked up from germline, CDR1 is MNHEY and CDR2 is SMNVEV (reference sequence). There are 15 residues in the CDR3. V lost 5 bases and J lost 0, with 12 bases in between. This CDR3 reads CASSPDMGSTDTQYF. Here the CDR3 DNA reads TGTGCCAGCAGTCCCGACATGGGGAGCACAGATACGCAGTATTTT.

The rearrangement joins TRBV5-1 to TRBJ2-2, with TRBD2 matching over 9 bases. The CDR3 consists of 15 residues. The germline gives CDR1 SGHRS, CDR2 YFSETQ. The V and J ends lost 1 base and 5 bases, in that order; junction bases with no gene match: 3. CDR3 in DNA: TGCGCCAGCAGCTTGAAGGCGGGAGGGACCGGGGAGCTGTTTTTT. It yields the protein CASSLKAGGTGELFF. Variable domain in full (rest from reference TRBV5-1 and TRBJ2-2): KAGVTQTPRYLIKTRGQQVTLSCSPISGHRSVSWYQQTPGQGLQFLFEYFSETQRNKGNFPGRFSGRQFSNSRSEMNVSTLELGDSALYLCASSLKAGGTGELFFGEGSRLTVL.

The chain joins TRBV5-5 to TRBJ1-3; a weak D match, TRBD1 (6 bases). This CDR3 region has 15 residues. Looked up from germline, CDR1 is SGHKS and CDR2 is YYEKEE (reference sequence). V lost 2 bases and J 4 bases, leaving 13 bases between the germline ends. The CDR3 DNA follows: TGTGCCAGCAGCTTCACGCAGGGGTCGGGAAACACCATATATTTT. Protein sequence: CASSFTQGSGNTIYF.